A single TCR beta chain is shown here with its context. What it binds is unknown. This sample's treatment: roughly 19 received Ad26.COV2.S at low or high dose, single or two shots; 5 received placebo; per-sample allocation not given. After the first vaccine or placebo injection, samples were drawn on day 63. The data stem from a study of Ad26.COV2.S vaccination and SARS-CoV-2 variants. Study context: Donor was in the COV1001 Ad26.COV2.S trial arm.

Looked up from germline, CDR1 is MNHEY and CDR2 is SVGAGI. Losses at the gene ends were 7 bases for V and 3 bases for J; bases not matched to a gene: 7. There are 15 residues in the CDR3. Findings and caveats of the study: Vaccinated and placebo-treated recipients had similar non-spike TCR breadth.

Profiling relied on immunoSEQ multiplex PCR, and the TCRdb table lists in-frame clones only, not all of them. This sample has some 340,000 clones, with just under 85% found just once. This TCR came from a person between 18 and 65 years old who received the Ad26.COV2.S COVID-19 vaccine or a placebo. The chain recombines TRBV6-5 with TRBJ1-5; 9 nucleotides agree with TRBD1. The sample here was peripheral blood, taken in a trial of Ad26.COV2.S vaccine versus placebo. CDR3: CASKTGTGPNQPQHF. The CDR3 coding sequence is TGTGCCAGCAAAACCGGGACAGGGCCCAATCAGCCCCAGCATTTT.